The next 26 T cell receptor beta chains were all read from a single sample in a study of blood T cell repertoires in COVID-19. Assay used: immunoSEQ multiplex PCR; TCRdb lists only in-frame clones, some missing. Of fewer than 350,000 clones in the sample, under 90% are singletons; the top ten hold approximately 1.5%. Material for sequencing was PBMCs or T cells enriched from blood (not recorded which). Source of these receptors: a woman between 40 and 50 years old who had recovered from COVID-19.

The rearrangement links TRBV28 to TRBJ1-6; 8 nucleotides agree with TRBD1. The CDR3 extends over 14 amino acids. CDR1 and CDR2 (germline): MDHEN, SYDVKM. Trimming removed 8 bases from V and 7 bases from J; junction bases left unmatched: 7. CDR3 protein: CASEDRAVNSPLHF. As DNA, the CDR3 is TGTGCCAGCGAGGACAGGGCGGTGAATTCACCCCTCCACTTT. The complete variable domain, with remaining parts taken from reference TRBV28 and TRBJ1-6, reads DVKVTQSSRYLVKRTGEKVFLECVQDMDHENMFWYRQDPGLGLRLIYFSYDVKMKEKGDIPEGYSVSREKKERFSLILESASTNQTSMYLCASEDRAVNSPLHFGNGTRLTVT.

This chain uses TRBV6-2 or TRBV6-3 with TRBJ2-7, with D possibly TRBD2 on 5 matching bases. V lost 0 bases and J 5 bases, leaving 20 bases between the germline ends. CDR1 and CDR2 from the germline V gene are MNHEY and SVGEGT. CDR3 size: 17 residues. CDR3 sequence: CASSYSNWGGSRDEQYF. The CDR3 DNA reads TGTGCCAGCAGTTACTCGAACTGGGGTGGGAGTAGAGACGAGCAGTACTTC.

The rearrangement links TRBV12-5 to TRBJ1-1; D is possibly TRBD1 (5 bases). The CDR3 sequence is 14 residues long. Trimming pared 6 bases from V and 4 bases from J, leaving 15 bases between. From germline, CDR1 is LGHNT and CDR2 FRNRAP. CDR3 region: CASGPGGFITEAFF. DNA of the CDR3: TGTGCTAGTGGCCCGGGGGGGTTTATCACTGAAGCTTTCTTT.

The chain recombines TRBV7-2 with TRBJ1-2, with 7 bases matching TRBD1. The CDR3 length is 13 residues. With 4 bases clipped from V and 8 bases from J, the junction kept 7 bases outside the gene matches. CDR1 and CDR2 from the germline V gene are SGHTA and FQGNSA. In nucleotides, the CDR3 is TGTGCCAGCAGCTCCGACAGGGTGAAGGGCTACACCTTC. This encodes CASSSDRVKGYTF.

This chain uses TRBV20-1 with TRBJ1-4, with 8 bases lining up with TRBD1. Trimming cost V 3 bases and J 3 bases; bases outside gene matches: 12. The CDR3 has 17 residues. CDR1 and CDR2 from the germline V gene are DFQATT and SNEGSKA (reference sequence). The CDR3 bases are TGCAGTGCTAGTTTCCCTCAGGGGGCGTCGGCTAATGAAAAACTGTTTTTT. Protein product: CSASFPQGASANEKLFF.

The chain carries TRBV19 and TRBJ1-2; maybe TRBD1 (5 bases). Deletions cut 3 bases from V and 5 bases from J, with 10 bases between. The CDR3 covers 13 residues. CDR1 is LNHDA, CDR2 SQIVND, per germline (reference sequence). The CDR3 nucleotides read TGTGCCAGTAGTATGTCAGGGAGGTATGGCTACACCTTC. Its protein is CASSMSGRYGYTF.

Written as DNA, the CDR3 is TGTGCCATCAGAACCGGGGCTGGAAACACCATATATTTT. It codes for CAIRTGAGNTIYF. The J gene is TRBJ1-3, the V gene TRBV10-3; D is undetermined. CDR1 and CDR2 (germline): ENHRY, SYGVKD. V was cut by 6 bases and J by 2 bases, with 8 bases left in between. CDR3 length: 13 residues.

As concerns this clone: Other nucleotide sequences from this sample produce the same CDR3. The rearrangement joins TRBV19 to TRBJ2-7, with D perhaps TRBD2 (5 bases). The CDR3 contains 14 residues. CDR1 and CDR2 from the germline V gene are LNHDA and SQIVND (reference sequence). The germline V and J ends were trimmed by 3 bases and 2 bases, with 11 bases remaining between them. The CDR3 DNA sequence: TGTGCCAGTAGTATCCGCGGGTTCCCCTACGAGCAGTACTTC. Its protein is CASSIRGFPYEQYF.

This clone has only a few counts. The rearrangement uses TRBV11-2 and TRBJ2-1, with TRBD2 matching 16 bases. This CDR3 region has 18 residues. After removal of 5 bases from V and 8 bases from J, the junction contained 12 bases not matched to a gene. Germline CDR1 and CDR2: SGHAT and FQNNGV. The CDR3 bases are TGTGCCAGCAGCAAATTCTCGGGACTAGCGGGAGGGCCCGATGAGCAGTTCTTC. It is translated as CASSKFSGLAGGPDEQFF.

CDR3 bases: TGTGCCTGGTGGGGGGTTGGGACTGAAGCTTTCTTT. This sequence encodes CAWWGVGTEAFF. This chain uses TRBV30 with TRBJ1-1; possibly TRBD1 for D (5 bases). CDR1 GTSNPN and CDR2 SVGIG come from the germline V gene (reference sequence). This CDR3 is built from 12 residues. Trimming removed 5 bases from V and 5 bases from J, with 12 bases in between.

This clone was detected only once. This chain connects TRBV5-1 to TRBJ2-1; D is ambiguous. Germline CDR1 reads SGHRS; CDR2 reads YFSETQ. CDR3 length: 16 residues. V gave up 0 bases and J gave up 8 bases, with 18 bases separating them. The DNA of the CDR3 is TGCGCCAGCAGCTTGGGATTTGGCGGCTCTGGCGATGAGCAGTTCTTC. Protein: CASSLGFGGSGDEQFF.

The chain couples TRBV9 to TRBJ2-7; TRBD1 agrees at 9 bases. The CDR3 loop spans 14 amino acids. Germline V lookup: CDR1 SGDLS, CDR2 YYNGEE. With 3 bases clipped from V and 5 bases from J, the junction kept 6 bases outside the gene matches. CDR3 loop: CASSGGQGVNEQYF. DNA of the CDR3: TGTGCCAGCAGCGGGGGACAGGGAGTCAACGAGCAGTACTTC. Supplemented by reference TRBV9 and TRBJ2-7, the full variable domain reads DSGVTQTPKHLITATGQRVTLRCSPRSGDLSVYWYQQSLDQGLQFLIQYYNGEERAKGNILERFSAQQFPDLHSELNLSSLELGDSALYFCASSGGQGVNEQYFGPGTRLTVT.

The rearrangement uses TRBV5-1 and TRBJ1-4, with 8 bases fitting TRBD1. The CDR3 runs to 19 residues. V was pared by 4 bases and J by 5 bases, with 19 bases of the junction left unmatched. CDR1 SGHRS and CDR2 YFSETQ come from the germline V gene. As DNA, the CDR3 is TGCGCCAGCAGCCGCCGCGGACCGCAGGGGGCCACCGCGAATGAAAAACTGTTTTTT. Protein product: CASSRRGPQGATANEKLFF.

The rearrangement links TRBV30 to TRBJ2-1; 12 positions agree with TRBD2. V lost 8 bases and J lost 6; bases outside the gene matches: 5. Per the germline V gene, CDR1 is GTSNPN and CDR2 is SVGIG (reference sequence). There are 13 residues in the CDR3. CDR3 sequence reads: CAGTSGRINEQFF. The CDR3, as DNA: TGTGCCGGAACTAGCGGGAGGATCAATGAGCAGTTCTTC.

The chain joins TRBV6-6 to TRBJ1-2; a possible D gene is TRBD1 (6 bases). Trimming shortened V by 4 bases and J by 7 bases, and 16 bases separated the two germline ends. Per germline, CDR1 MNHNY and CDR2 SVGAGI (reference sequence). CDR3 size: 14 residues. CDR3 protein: CASSSLMTGSGYTF. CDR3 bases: TGTGCCAGCAGTTCCTTAATGACAGGTTCTGGCTACACCTTC.

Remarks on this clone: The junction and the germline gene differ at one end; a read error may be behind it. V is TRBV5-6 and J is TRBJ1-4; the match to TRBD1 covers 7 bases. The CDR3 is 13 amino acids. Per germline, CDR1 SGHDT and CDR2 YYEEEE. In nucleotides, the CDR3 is TGTGCCAGCAGCCCGTCGGCGACAGGGCGTATGATTTTT. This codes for CASSPSATGRMIF.

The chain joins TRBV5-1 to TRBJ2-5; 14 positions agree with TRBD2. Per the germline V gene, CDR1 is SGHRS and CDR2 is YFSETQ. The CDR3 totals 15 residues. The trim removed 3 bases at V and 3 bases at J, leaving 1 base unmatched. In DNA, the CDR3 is TGCGCCAGCAGCTCGGGACTAGCGGGGGAAGAGACCCAGTACTTC. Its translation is CASSSGLAGEETQYF.

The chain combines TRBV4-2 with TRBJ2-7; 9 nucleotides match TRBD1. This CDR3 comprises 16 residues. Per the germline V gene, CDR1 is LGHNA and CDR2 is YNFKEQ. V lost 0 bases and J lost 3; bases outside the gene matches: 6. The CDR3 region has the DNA TGTGCCAGCAGCCAAGAAGAGGGACAGGGCGGCTACGAGCAGTACTTC. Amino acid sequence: CASSQEEGQGGYEQYF.

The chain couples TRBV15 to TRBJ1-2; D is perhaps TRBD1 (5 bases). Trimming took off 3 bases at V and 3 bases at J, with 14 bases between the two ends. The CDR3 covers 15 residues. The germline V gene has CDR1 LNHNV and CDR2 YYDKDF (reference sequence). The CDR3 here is CATSSLTGLDYGYTF. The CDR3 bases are TGTGCCACCAGCAGCCTCACGGGACTCGACTATGGCTACACCTTC.

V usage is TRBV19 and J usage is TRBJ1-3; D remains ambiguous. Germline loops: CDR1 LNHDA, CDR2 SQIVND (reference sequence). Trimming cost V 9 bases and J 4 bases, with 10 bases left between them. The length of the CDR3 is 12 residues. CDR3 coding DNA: TGTGCCAGCTCATCGGGAGGAAACACCATATATTTT. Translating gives CASSSGGNTIYF.

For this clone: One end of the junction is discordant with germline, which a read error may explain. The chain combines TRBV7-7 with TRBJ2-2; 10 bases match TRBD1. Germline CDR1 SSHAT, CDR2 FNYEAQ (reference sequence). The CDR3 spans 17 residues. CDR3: CASSPPDRGMNTGELFF. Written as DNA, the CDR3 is TGTGCTAGCAGCCCACCGGACAGGGGGATGAACACCGGGGAGCTGTTTTTT.

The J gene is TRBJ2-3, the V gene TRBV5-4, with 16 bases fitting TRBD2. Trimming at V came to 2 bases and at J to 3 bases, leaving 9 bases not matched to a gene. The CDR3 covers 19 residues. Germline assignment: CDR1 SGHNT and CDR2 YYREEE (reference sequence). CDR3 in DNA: TGTGCCAGCAGCTTCGGGACTAGCGGGGGGGCAGGATCAACAGATACGCAGTATTTT. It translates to CASSFGTSGGAGSTDTQYF.

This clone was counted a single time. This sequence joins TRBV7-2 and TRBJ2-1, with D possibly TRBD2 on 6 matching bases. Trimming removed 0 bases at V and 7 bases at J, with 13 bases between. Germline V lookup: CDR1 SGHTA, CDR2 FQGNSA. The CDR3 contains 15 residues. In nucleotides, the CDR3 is TGTGCCAGCAGCTTAGCATGGTCGGGGGAAAATGAGCAGTTCTTC. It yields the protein CASSLAWSGENEQFF.

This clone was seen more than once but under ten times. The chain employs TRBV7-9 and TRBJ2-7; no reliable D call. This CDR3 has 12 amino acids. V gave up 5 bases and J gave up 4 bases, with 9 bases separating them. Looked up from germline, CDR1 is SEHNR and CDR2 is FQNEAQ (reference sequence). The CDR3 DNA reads TGTGCCAGCAGCCTCCTCTTGTACGAGCAGTACTTC. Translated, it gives CASSLLLYEQYF.

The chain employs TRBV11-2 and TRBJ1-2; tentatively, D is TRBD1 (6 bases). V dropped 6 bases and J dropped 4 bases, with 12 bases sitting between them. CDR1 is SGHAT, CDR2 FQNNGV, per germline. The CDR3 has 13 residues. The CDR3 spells CASSSGEGYGYTF. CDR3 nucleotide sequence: TGTGCCAGCAGTTCAGGGGAGGGCTATGGCTACACCTTC.

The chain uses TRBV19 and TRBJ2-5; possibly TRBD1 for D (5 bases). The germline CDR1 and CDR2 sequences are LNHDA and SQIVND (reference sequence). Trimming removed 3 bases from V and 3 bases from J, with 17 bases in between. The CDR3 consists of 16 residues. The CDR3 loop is CASSIRVLRSEETQYF. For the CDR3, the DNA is TGTGCCAGTAGTATCAGGGTTCTGAGGTCTGAAGAGACCCAGTACTTC.